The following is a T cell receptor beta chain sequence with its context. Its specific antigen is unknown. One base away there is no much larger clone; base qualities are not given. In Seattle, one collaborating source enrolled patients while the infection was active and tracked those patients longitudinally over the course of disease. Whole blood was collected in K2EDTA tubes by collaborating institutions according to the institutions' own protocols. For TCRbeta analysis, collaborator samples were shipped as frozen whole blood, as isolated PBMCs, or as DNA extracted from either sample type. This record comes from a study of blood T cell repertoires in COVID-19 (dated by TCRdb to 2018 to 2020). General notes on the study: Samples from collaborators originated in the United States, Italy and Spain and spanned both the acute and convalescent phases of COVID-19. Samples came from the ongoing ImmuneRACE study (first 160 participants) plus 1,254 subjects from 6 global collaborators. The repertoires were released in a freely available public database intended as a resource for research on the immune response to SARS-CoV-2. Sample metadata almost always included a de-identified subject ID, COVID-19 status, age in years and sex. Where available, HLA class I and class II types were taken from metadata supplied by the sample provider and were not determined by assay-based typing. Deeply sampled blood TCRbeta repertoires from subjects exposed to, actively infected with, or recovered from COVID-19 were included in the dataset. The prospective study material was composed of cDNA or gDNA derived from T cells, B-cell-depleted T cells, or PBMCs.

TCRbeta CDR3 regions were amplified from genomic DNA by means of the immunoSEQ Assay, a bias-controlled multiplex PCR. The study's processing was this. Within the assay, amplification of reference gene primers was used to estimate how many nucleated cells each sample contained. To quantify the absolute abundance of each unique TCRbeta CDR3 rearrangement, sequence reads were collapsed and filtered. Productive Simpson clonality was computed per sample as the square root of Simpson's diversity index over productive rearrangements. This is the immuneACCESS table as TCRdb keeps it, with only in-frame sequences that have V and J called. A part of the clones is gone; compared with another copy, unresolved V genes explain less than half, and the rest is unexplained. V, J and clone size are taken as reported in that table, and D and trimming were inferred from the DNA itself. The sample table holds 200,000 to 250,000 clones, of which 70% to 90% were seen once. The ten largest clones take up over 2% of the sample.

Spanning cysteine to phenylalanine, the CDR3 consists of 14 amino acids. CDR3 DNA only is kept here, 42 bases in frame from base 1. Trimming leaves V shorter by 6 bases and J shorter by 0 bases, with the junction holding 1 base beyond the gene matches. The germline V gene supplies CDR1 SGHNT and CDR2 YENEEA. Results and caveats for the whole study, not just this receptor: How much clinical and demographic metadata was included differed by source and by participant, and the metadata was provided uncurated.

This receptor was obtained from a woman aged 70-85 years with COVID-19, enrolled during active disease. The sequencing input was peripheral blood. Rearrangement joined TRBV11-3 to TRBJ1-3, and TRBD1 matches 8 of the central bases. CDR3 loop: CASRDRASGNTIYF. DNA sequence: TGTGCCAGCAGGGACAGGGCCTCTGGAAACACCATATATTTT.